A selection of T cell receptor beta chains follows, all from one sample in a study of cytomegalovirus exposure and HLA in healthy donors. Assay: immunoSEQ multiplex PCR; the TCRdb copy retains only in-frame clones and omits some. The sample consists of some 130,000 clones, around 80% of them appearing once. The specimen was PBMCs. These TCRs come from a man aged 25 to 40 in good health. Both conserved end residues are part of each CDR3. D genes are given only for firm matches. A row's size may be missing; if present it is once, few, many or a size class.

once,TRBD1,TRBJ2-5,TRBV18,CASSPPNRQGARETQYF,TGTGCCAGCTCACCGCCGAACCGCCAGGGGGCTAGGGAGACCCAGTACTTC
-,-,TRBJ1-3,TRBV6-5,CASSEGQPRNTIYF,TGTGCCAGCAGTGAAGGACAGCCCAGAAACACCATATATTTT
-,-,TRBJ2-5,TRBV13,CASSISSWGREGSTAQETQYF,TGTGCCAGCAGCATATCCTCCTGGGGCAGGGAAGGCTCAACGGCTCAAGAGACCCAGTACTTC
-,-,TRBJ2-1,TRBV6-5,CASSYSGGAEQFF,TGTGCCAGCAGTTACTCGGGTGGGGCTGAGCAGTTCTTC
-,TRBD2,TRBJ2-1,TRBV7-9,CSTGTSGTRPYNEQFF,TGTTCCACGGGGACTAGCGGGACCCGGCCCTACAATGAGCAGTTCTTC
-,TRBD2,TRBJ2-7,TRBV9,CASSVKAGGLPYEQYF,TGTGCCAGCAGCGTAAAGGCGGGAGGGCTGCCGTACGAGCAGTACTTC
-,TRBD2,TRBJ2-1,TRBV5-4,CASSSSGLATYNEQFF,TGTGCCAGCAGCAGTTCAGGACTAGCTACCTACAATGAGCAGTTCTTC
-,TRBD2,TRBJ2-7,TRBV28,CASTTSGRAYEQYF,TGTGCCAGCACTACCAGCGGGAGGGCATACGAGCAGTACTTC
-,TRBD1,TRBJ2-3,TRBV6-1,CASSAGTGDTDTQYF,TGTGCCAGCAGTGCCGGGACAGGGGACACAGATACGCAGTATTTT
-,TRBD2,TRBJ2-5,TRBV7-9,CASTLTGGGGLETQYF,TGTGCCAGCACCCTAACGGGCGGGGGGGGTTTGGAGACCCAGTACTTC
-,TRBD1,TRBJ2-5,TRBV6-5,CASIPGQGNRETQYF,TGTGCCAGCATTCCGGGACAGGGGAATCGAGAGACCCAGTACTTC
-,TRBD2,TRBJ2-5,TRBV9,CASSASGMQETQYF,TGTGCCAGCAGCGCTAGCGGGATGCAAGAGACCCAGTACTTC
-,TRBD2,TRBJ2-1,TRBV7-9,CASSLLGTSGRSEQFF,TGTGCCAGCAGCCTACTAGGGACTAGCGGGAGGAGTGAGCAGTTCTTC
once,TRBD2,TRBJ2-5,TRBV30,CAWSSGLAGGPQETQYF,TGTGCCTGGAGCTCCGGACTAGCGGGAGGCCCCCAAGAGACCCAGTACTTC